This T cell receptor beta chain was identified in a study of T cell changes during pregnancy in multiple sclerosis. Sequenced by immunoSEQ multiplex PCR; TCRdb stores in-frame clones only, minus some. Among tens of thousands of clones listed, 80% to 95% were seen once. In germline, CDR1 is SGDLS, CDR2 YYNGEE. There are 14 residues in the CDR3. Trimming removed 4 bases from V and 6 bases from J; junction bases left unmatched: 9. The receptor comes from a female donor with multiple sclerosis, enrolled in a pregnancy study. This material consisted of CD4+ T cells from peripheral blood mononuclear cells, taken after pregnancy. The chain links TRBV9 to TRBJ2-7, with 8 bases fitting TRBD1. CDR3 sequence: CASSLFQDRAEQYF. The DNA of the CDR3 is TGTGCCAGCAGCCTTTTTCAGGACAGGGCCGAGCAGTACTTC.